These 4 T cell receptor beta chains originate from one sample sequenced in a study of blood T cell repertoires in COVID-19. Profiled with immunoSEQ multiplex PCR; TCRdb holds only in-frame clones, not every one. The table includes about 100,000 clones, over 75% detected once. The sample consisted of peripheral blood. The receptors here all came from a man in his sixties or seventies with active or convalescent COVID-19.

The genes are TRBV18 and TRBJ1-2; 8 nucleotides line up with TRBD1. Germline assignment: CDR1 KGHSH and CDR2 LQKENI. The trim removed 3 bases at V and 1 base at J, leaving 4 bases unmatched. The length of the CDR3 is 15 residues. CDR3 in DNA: TGTGCCAGCTCACCCCAGGGGGCGATTAACTATGGCTACACCTTC. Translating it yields CASSPQGAINYGYTF. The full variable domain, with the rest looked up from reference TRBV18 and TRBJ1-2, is NAGVMQNPRHLVRRRGQEARLRCSPMKGHSHVYWYRQLPEEGLKFMVYLQKENIIDESGMPKERFSAEFPKEGPSILRIQQVVRGDSAAYFCASSPQGAINYGYTFGSGTRLTVV.

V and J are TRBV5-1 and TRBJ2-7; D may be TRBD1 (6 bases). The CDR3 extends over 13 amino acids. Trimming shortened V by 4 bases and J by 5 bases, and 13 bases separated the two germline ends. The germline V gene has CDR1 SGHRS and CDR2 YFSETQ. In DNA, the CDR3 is TGCGCCAGCAGCCTGGCACAGGGAGACGAGCAGTACTTC. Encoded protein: CASSLAQGDEQYF.

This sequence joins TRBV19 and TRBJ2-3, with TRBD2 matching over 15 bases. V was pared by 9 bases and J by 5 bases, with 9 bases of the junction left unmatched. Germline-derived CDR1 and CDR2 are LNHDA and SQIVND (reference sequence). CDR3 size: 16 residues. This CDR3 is CASGGTSGRIIDTQYF. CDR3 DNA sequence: TGTGCCAGCGGAGGGACTAGCGGGAGGATAATAGATACGCAGTATTTT.

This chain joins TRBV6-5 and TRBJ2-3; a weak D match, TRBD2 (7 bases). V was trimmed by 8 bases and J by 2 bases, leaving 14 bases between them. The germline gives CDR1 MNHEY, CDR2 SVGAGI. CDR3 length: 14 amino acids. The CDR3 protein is CASRRGRVTDTQYF. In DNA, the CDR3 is TGTGCCAGCCGGAGGGGGAGGGTCACAGATACGCAGTATTTT.